The present T cell receptor (beta chain) was sequenced within a study of cytomegalovirus exposure and HLA in healthy donors. Study outcomes and limitations: For most subjects, TCR beta sequences were reported to predict HLA-A and HLA-B alleles with accuracy. Analyses of presence/absence relied on an assumption of roughly uniform sequencing depth across donors. A later analysis associated around 17,000 TCR beta sequences with HLA alleles at a 0.05 false discovery rate.

The germline V gene has CDR1 MNHEY and CDR2 SMNVEV (reference sequence). This CDR3 contains 13 residues. V shed 3 bases, J shed 5 bases, and the junction held 4 bases outside the gene matches. Regarding this clone: Antigen: not known.

Primers for the PCR totalled 60 Vbeta and 13 Jbeta. Authors' data handling: A follow-up analysis tallied approximately 85 million unique TCR beta chains, roughly 11 million shared. Here immunoSEQ multiplex PCR was the method, and the copy in TCRdb shows in-frame clones only, minus some. From that table come the V and J calls and clone size; the DNA was used to work out D and trimming. This table has roughly 160,000 clones, around four fifths appearing once. The chain uses TRBV27 and TRBJ2-7, with TRBD2 matching 7 bases. This TCR was sampled from a boy between 2 and 10 years old in good health and CMV-seronegative. Sequencing was carried out using PBMCs. The CDR3 DNA follows: TGTGCCAGCAGTTTCCGGGAGGAGAACGAGCAGTACTTC. It codes for CASSFREENEQYF.